This is a list of T cell receptor beta chains from one sample in a study of PD-L1 blockade in urothelial cancer. TCRdb keeps only in-frame clones here, not all; method: immunoSEQ multiplex PCR. The sample yields more than 90,000 clones, 87% seen once. The sample in question was PBMCs, obtained around atezolizumab (anti-PD-L1) treatment. Every receptor here comes from a man aged 55 to 69 with urothelial cancer. Each CDR3 is given with its conserved first and last residue. Fields, in order: V gene, J gene, CDR3 protein.

v_gene: TRBV28; j_gene: TRBJ1-5; CDR3aa: CASSTPDRVVGQPQHF
v_gene: TRBV19; j_gene: TRBJ1-4; CDR3aa: CASNNGQLNEKLFF
v_gene: TRBV19; j_gene: TRBJ2-1; CDR3aa: CASSLAGDPTNEQFF
v_gene: TRBV14; j_gene: TRBJ2-3; CDR3aa: CASSHRTGGSPDTQYF
v_gene: TRBV28; j_gene: TRBJ2-7; CDR3aa: CAASGGNRVVEYF
v_gene: TRBV19; j_gene: TRBJ1-3; CDR3aa: CASSPRGPGNTIYF
v_gene: TRBV4-2; j_gene: TRBJ1-1; CDR3aa: CASSQVQGDPGAFF
v_gene: TRBV10-3; j_gene: TRBJ2-7; CDR3aa: CAISRSDSSSYEQYF
v_gene: TRBV9; j_gene: TRBJ2-7; CDR3aa: CASSPGQGTPSYEQYF
v_gene: TRBV6-5; j_gene: TRBJ1-1; CDR3aa: CASSYQGAGTEAFF
v_gene: TRBV29-1; j_gene: TRBJ2-6; CDR3aa: CSVYLTGAGANVLTF
v_gene: TRBV5-1; j_gene: TRBJ2-5; CDR3aa: CASSWGLAGEETRYF
v_gene: TRBV12-5; j_gene: TRBJ2-5; CDR3aa: CASALMGQQETQYF
v_gene: TRBV23-1; j_gene: TRBJ1-4; CDR3aa: CARRCELFF
v_gene: TRBV9; j_gene: TRBJ2-1; CDR3aa: CASSAPTGGLENDNEQFF